What follows are 18 T cell receptor beta chains derived from one specimen sequenced in a study of blood T cell repertoires in COVID-19. Profiled with immunoSEQ multiplex PCR; TCRdb holds only in-frame clones, not every one. The sample has approximately 50,000 clones, 85% seen once. Specimen: peripheral blood. These receptors were taken from a human donor in a cohort sampled during active COVID-19.

The chain carries TRBV18 and TRBJ2-4, with D perhaps TRBD1 (6 bases). This CDR3 comprises 17 residues. Per germline, CDR1 KGHSH and CDR2 LQKENI. V lost 4 bases, J lost 0 bases, and 16 bases lay in between. As DNA, the CDR3 is TGTGCCAGCTCACAAATTCAGGGGTCTATAGCCAAAAACATTCAGTACTTC. Translated, it gives CASSQIQGSIAKNIQYF.

The J gene is TRBJ1-5, the V gene TRBV3-1 (or the pseudogene TRBV3-2); perhaps TRBD1 as D (6 bases). Germline CDR1 and CDR2: LGHDT and YNNKEL (reference sequence). The CDR3 consists of 16 residues. Trimming removed 1 base at V and 7 bases at J, with 17 bases between. The CDR3 DNA follows: TGTGCCAGCAGCCAAGGGTCAGGGGTCGGGGAGCAGCCCCAGCATTTT. Amino acids: CASSQGSGVGEQPQHF.

This chain joins TRBV4-2 and TRBJ2-1, with 7 bases aligning to TRBD2. The germline CDR1 and CDR2 sequences are LGHNA and YNFKEQ. J lost 0 bases, V lost 2 bases, and 7 bases had no gene match. The CDR3 extends over 17 amino acids. The CDR3 spells CASSQNLLAVSYNEQFF. The DNA of the CDR3 is TGTGCCAGCAGCCAAAACCTCCTAGCGGTCTCCTACAATGAGCAGTTCTTC.

The V gene is TRBV19, the J gene TRBJ1-5; D uncertain. The V gene's germline CDR1 is LNHDA and CDR2 SQIVND (reference sequence). Trimming took 0 bases from V and 6 from J, leaving 12 bases between them. The CDR3 length is 15 residues. The CDR3 DNA follows: TGTGCCAGTAGTATAGATCACGCGTACGGTCAGCCCCAGCATTTT. Protein sequence: CASSIDHAYGQPQHF.

V is TRBV4-2 and J is TRBJ2-1; 14 nucleotides align to TRBD2. This CDR3 has 18 amino acids. In germline, CDR1 is LGHNA, CDR2 YNFKEQ. V trimming: 4 bases; J trimming: 10 bases; junction bases outside the gene matches: 15. In DNA form, the CDR3 reads TGTGCCAGCAGCCCTCGGGGACTAGCGGGAGAAGGCTCCGGGGAGCAGTTCTTC. Encoded protein: CASSPRGLAGEGSGEQFF.

The chain is built from TRBV6-5 and TRBJ2-4; a possible D gene is TRBD1 (5 bases). V dropped 0 bases and J dropped 8 bases, with 11 bases sitting between them. The CDR3 is made up of 14 amino acids. Looked up from germline, CDR1 is MNHEY and CDR2 is SVGAGI. The CDR3, as DNA: TGTGCCAGCAGTTACTCGACAGTTGGGGACATTCAGTACTTC. Translated: CASSYSTVGDIQYF.

The chain recombines TRBV28 with TRBJ2-1, with TRBD2 identical over 9 bases. This CDR3 region has 15 residues. Trimming at V came to 3 bases and at J to 5 bases, leaving 5 bases not matched to a gene. Germline V CDR1 and CDR2: MDHEN, SYDVKM. Here the CDR3 reads CASSFGGGRDNEQFF. The CDR3 nucleotides read TGTGCCAGCAGTTTCGGGGGCGGGAGGGACAATGAGCAGTTCTTC. Using reference TRBV28 and TRBJ2-1 for the parts outside the CDR3, the full variable domain is DVKVTQSSRYLVKRTGEKVFLECVQDMDHENMFWYRQDPGLGLRLIYFSYDVKMKEKGDIPEGYSVSREKKERFSLILESASTNQTSMYLCASSFGGGRDNEQFFGPGTRLTVL.

The rearrangement uses TRBV6-1 and TRBJ1-5, with D unclear. From germline, CDR1 is MNHNS and CDR2 SASEGT. The CDR3 totals 15 residues. V shed 2 bases and J shed 1 base, with 9 bases lying between them. CDR3 sequence: CASSERGLSNQPQHF. Written as DNA, the CDR3 is TGTGCCAGCAGTGAACGAGGGCTGAGCAATCAGCCCCAGCATTTT.

The chain employs TRBV5-1 and TRBJ2-3; D is unresolved. Germline V gene data show CDR1 as SGHRS and CDR2 as YFSETQ. V lost 7 bases and J 3 bases, leaving 15 bases between the germline ends. The CDR3 contains 14 residues. The CDR3 protein is CASEVSGTTDTQYF. The CDR3 DNA sequence: TGCGCCAGCGAGGTATCGGGTACAACAGATACGCAGTATTTT. The entire variable domain, with the rest obtained from reference TRBV5-1 and TRBJ2-3, is as follows: KAGVTQTPRYLIKTRGQQVTLSCSPISGHRSVSWYQQTPGQGLQFLFEYFSETQRNKGNFPGRFSGRQFSNSRSEMNVSTLELGDSALYLCASEVSGTTDTQYFGPGTRLTVL.

This clone was seen only a few times. This rearrangement joins TRBV10-3 to TRBJ1-2; 9 bases line up with TRBD1. This CDR3 region has 12 residues. The germline V gene has CDR1 ENHRY and CDR2 SYGVKD. The CDR3 loop is CSQGAEQHGYTF. As DNA, the CDR3 is TGTTCACAGGGGGCGGAACAGCATGGCTACACCTTC.

J is TRBJ2-7 and V is TRBV5-1; no reliable D call. The germline V gene has CDR1 SGHRS and CDR2 YFSETQ. The length of the CDR3 is 13 residues. Trimming pared 0 bases from V and 0 bases from J, leaving 4 bases between. The CDR3 protein is CASSLGSSYEQYF. The CDR3, as DNA: TGCGCCAGCAGCTTGGGTAGCTCCTACGAGCAGTACTTC.

The CDR3 DNA follows: TGTGCCAGCAGGTCCCAGTACGAGCAGTACTTC. The encoded protein is CASRSQYEQYF. The chain combines TRBV28 with TRBJ2-7; D is unresolved. Trimming removed 6 bases at V and 4 bases at J, with 7 bases between. This CDR3 region has 11 residues. Germline values: CDR1 MDHEN, CDR2 SYDVKM.

The chain joins TRBV28 to TRBJ2-2; TRBD1 aligns across 8 bases. Germline lookup yields CDR1 MDHEN and CDR2 SYDVKM. This CDR3 region has 16 residues. V lost 11 bases and J lost 0; bases outside the gene matches: 11. The CDR3 DNA sequence: TGTGCCTCATCCAGGGACAGGTCCGCGAACACCGGGGAGCTGTTTTTT. This codes for CASSRDRSANTGELFF.

DNA of the CDR3: TGCGCCAGCAGCTTCGGATACAGGTCAGGGGAGCTGTTTTTT. This translates into CASSFGYRSGELFF. The rearrangement links TRBV5-1 to TRBJ2-2, with a possible D match to TRBD1 (5 bases). V lost 2 bases, J lost 8 bases, and 13 bases lay in between. This CDR3 comprises 14 residues. The V gene's germline CDR1 is SGHRS and CDR2 YFSETQ.

This chain connects TRBV6-5 to TRBJ2-7, with 13 bases identical to TRBD2. The V gene end was trimmed by 6 bases and the J gene end by 4 bases; junction bases not matched to a gene: 6. The CDR3 runs 15 residues. CDR1 and CDR2 from the germline V gene are MNHEY and SVGAGI. The CDR3 sequence is CASSLSGLAGYEQYF. DNA for the CDR3: TGTGCCAGCAGCCTATCGGGACTAGCGGGGTACGAGCAGTACTTC.

This clone appeared a single time. V usage is TRBV11-2 and J usage is TRBJ1-1, with D possibly matching TRBD1 (5 bases). Trimming cost V 2 bases and J 11 bases, with 12 bases left between them. The CDR3 contains 12 residues. The V gene's germline CDR1 is SGHAT and CDR2 FQNNGV. CDR3: CASSLSGERAFF. The CDR3 DNA follows: TGTGCCAGCAGCTTATCGGGGGAGAGGGCTTTCTTT.

The chain is built from TRBV28 and TRBJ1-1; D not resolved. Germline CDR1 is MDHEN and CDR2 is SYDVKM. With 3 bases removed from V and 1 base from J, the gap between germline ends came to 9 bases. This CDR3 spans 14 amino acids. The CDR3 sequence is CASSFQVGNTEAFF. The CDR3 DNA reads TGTGCCAGCAGTTTTCAGGTTGGGAACACTGAAGCTTTCTTT.

Only one count was recorded for this clone. The genes are TRBV18 and TRBJ2-7, with 9 bases that match TRBD1. Looked up from germline, CDR1 is KGHSH and CDR2 is LQKENI. Unmatched junction bases numbered 3, after V lost 3 bases and J lost 3 bases. The CDR3 length is 14 residues. This CDR3 reads CASSPRTGDYEQYF. CDR3 DNA: TGTGCCAGCTCACCGCGGACAGGGGACTACGAGCAGTACTTC.